This TCR beta chain was captured by sequencing in a study of shared clonotypes between healthy human individuals. Only CD45RO-negative cells positively selected for CCR7 counted as naive CD8 cells, so terminally differentiated effector memory CD45RA+ cells were excluded. Study donors comprised healthy, HIV-negative adults devoid of recent acute infection or vaccination. This clone was seen just once. The CDR3 totals 15 residues. Germline V gene sequence: CDR1 MDHEN, CDR2 SYDVKM. After removal of 1 base from V and 4 bases from J, the junction contained 6 bases not matched to a gene. Genomic DNA belonging to each subset was distributed in equal measure over several immunoSEQ plates. Using around 180 ng DNA, around 30,000 T cell genomes, the sorted-subset replicate PCRs were run. Method: immunoSEQ multiplex PCR; TCRdb's copy keeps in-frame clones and lacks some. The sample holds around 2,000,000 clones, 93% seen once.

Input material: naive CD8+ T cells from PBMCs. This receptor was identified in a man younger than 30 in good health. Some clones in this sample may be carry-over from other donors' samples. The chain links TRBV28 to TRBJ1-1; 7 positions agree with TRBD1. The CDR3 loop is CASSLSRRGSTEAFF. The CDR3, as DNA: TGTGCCAGCAGTTTATCGCGCAGGGGGAGCACTGAAGCTTTCTTT.